One sample yielded the 25 T cell receptor beta chains listed below, sequenced in a study of siplizumab effects on memory and regulatory T cells. The protocol was immunoSEQ multiplex PCR, while the TCRdb copy is restricted to in-frame clones and leaves out a portion. This table holds some 100,000 clones, approximately 92% found once. The source material was CD4+ T cells sorted from blood. Receptors originate from a human donor in good health. Some clones in this sample may be carry-over from other donors' samples.

The V call is TRBV20-1, the J call TRBJ2-5; the D is unclear. This CDR3 is built from 11 residues. Germline CDR1 and CDR2: DFQATT and SNEGSKA (reference sequence). V was trimmed by 3 bases and J by 1 base, leaving 3 bases between them. CDR3 bases: TGCAGTGCTAGTATCCAAGAGACCCAGTACTTC. Residues: CSASIQETQYF.

The rearrangement uses TRBV6-5 and TRBJ1-1; TRBD1 is a possible D gene (5 bases). Germline V gene lookup returns CDR1 MNHEY and CDR2 SVGAGI. V was cut by 6 bases and J by 4 bases, with 15 bases left in between. The CDR3 sequence is 14 residues long. The CDR3 protein is CASRGGPTGTEAFF. For the CDR3, the DNA is TGTGCCAGCAGGGGGGGACCCACGGGCACTGAAGCTTTCTTT.

The chain links TRBV28 to TRBJ2-7; 7 nucleotides agree with TRBD1. CDR3 length: 14 amino acids. The V gene end was trimmed by 3 bases and the J gene end by 7 bases; junction bases not matched to a gene: 9. Germline CDR1 MDHEN, CDR2 SYDVKM. Here the CDR3 DNA reads TGTGCCAGCAGTTTGATACAGGGGATTGAGGAGCAGTACTTC. It encodes CASSLIQGIEEQYF.

This clone has only one observation. V is TRBV19 and J is TRBJ2-1; 8 nucleotides agree with TRBD2. V lost 6 bases to trimming and J lost 1 base; unmatched junction nucleotides: 17. Germline loops: CDR1 LNHDA, CDR2 SQIVND (reference sequence). The CDR3 is 19 amino acids. The chain's CDR3 is CASRSERSAGVRSYNEQFF. CDR3 DNA sequence: TGTGCCAGTAGATCCGAGCGCTCAGCGGGAGTTAGGTCCTACAATGAGCAGTTCTTC.

This chain connects TRBV29-1 to TRBJ1-2; D remains ambiguous. The CDR3 consists of 11 residues. CDR1 SQVTM and CDR2 ANQGSEA come from the germline V gene. Deletions cut 4 bases from V and 8 bases from J, with 11 bases between. The CDR3 sequence is CSVGGFGGYTF. CDR3 DNA: TGCAGCGTTGGAGGGTTCGGGGGCTACACCTTC.

The V gene is TRBV19, the J gene TRBJ1-1, with D uncertain. The CDR3 is 14 amino acids. V dropped 9 bases and J dropped 1 base, with 15 bases sitting between them. The germline CDR1 and CDR2 sequences are LNHDA and SQIVND (reference sequence). The CDR3 nucleotides are TGTGCCAGCCACTTTTTTGGGGAGAACACTGAAGCTTTCTTT. This gives the protein CASHFFGENTEAFF.

V and J are TRBV20-1 and TRBJ1-1, with D hard to call. Germline assignment: CDR1 DFQATT and CDR2 SNEGSKA (reference sequence). V was pared by 3 bases and J by 7 bases, with 9 bases between. The length of the CDR3 is 11 residues. This chain's CDR3 is CSARRQFEAFF. DNA of the CDR3: TGCAGTGCTAGGCGCCAGTTTGAAGCTTTCTTT.

This chain uses TRBV5-5 with TRBJ2-7; D gene uncertain. CDR1 and CDR2 (germline): SGHKS, YYEKEE (reference sequence). The CDR3 has 15 amino acids. The V end lost 0 bases, the J end lost 0 bases, and 10 bases lay between the germline ends. The CDR3 DNA follows: TGTGCCAGCAGCTTGGAAGGGTCTAACTCCTACGAGCAGTACTTC. The encoded protein is CASSLEGSNSYEQYF.

The table lists this clone with a count of one. This sequence joins TRBV7-3 and TRBJ2-1, with 9 bases that match TRBD2. Germline assignment: CDR1 SGHTA and CDR2 FQGTGA. CDR3 size: 15 residues. The J segment lost 1 base and the V segment lost 5 bases, leaving 3 bases of the junction unmatched. The CDR3 nucleotides are TGTGCCAGCAGCCCTACTAGCGGGTCCTACAATGAGCAGTTCTTC. Amino acid sequence: CASSPTSGSYNEQFF.

On this clone itself: The sample holds other DNA sequences that translate to the same CDR3. This chain links TRBV2 with TRBJ2-5; 11 positions agree with TRBD2. The CDR3 sequence is 17 residues long. J gave up 1 base and V 6 bases, and 10 bases lay outside the gene matches. Germline lookup yields CDR1 SNHLY and CDR2 FYNNEI. The CDR3 reads CASSESGLAGRQETQYF. CDR3 sequence (DNA): TGTGCCAGCAGCGAAAGTGGACTAGCGGGCCGCCAAGAGACCCAGTACTTC.

V and J are TRBV10-3 and TRBJ1-1; D is undetermined. Germline V gene data show CDR1 as ENHRY and CDR2 as SYGVKD. Trimming left V 6 bases short and J 1 base short, with 9 bases between. This CDR3 spans 13 amino acids. The CDR3 here is CAIRRTGNTEAFF. CDR3 in DNA: TGTGCCATCAGACGGACGGGGAACACTGAAGCTTTCTTT.

The V and J genes are TRBV11-3 and TRBJ2-1, with TRBD2 matching 15 bases. This CDR3 spans 16 amino acids. V lost 4 bases to trimming and J lost 7 bases; unmatched junction nucleotides: 5. From germline, CDR1 is SGHNT and CDR2 YENEEA. The CDR3 DNA is TGTGCCAGCAGCTCCAGGACTAGCGGGAGGGCTAATGAGCAGTTCTTC. The encoded protein is CASSSRTSGRANEQFF.

The V and J genes are TRBV18 and TRBJ2-5; a possible D gene is TRBD1 (5 bases). CDR1 and CDR2 (germline): KGHSH, LQKENI. This CDR3 is 12 amino acids long. V shed 3 bases and J shed 3 bases, with 5 bases lying between them. The CDR3 region has the DNA TGTGCCAGCTCACCCAGGGAAGAGACCCAGTACTTC. Translating it yields CASSPREETQYF.

The chain is built from TRBV6-6 and TRBJ2-3; 7 nucleotides align to TRBD1. The CDR3 length is 15 residues. V trimming: 7 bases; J trimming: 1 base; junction bases outside the gene matches: 8. Germline CDR1 and CDR2: MNHNY and SVGAGI (reference sequence). The CDR3 DNA follows: TGTGCCAGCAACCCCCAGGGGGTCGGCACAGATACGCAGTATTTT. Its translation is CASNPQGVGTDTQYF.

This sequence joins TRBV28 and TRBJ2-2, with TRBD2 identical over 9 bases. The CDR3 is made up of 17 amino acids. J gave up 6 bases and V 4 bases, and 12 bases lay outside the gene matches. The V gene's germline CDR1 is MDHEN and CDR2 SYDVKM. The CDR3 region is CASSSPGSGSSSGELFF. CDR3 coding DNA: TGTGCCAGCAGTTCCCCGGGTAGCGGGAGTTCGTCCGGGGAGCTGTTTTTT.

The chain couples TRBV11-2 to TRBJ2-5; 9 bases are shared with TRBD2. The J call may be incorrect, as the DNA end agrees better with TRBJ2-7. The CDR3 extends over 15 amino acids. CDR1 SGHAT and CDR2 FQNNGV come from the germline V gene. CDR3 coding DNA: TGTGCCAGCAGCCCCGGGACTAGCAGAACCTACGAGCAGTACTTC. Amino acid sequence: CASSPGTSRTYEQYF.

The chain carries TRBV5-6 and TRBJ2-1, with D uncertain. V dropped 0 bases and J dropped 0 bases, with 10 bases sitting between them. This CDR3 comprises 16 residues. Germline V gene lookup returns CDR1 SGHDT and CDR2 YYEEEE. The CDR3 region has the DNA TGTGCCAGCAGCTTGGGTTACACCAACTCCTACAATGAGCAGTTCTTC. It codes for CASSLGYTNSYNEQFF. Complete variable domain (other parts from reference TRBV5-6 and TRBJ2-1): DAGVTQSPTHLIKTRGQQVTLRCSPKSGHDTVSWYQQALGQGPQFIFQYYEEEERQRGNFPDRFSGHQFPNYSSELNVNALLLGDSALYLCASSLGYTNSYNEQFFGPGTRLTVL.

The sample holds one count of this clone. The chain is built from TRBV7-2 and TRBJ1-2, with D tentatively TRBD1 (5 bases). The CDR3 has 12 amino acids. V lost 5 bases and J 5 bases, leaving 9 bases between the germline ends. Germline V gene lookup returns CDR1 SGHTA and CDR2 FQGNSA. The CDR3 reads CASSAGLYGYTF. CDR3 DNA: TGTGCCAGCAGCGCGGGACTGTATGGCTACACCTTC.

The rearrangement uses TRBV27 and TRBJ1-1; no reliable D call. The CDR3 is 13 amino acids. Trimming took off 6 bases at V and 3 bases at J, with 11 bases between the two ends. Germline V CDR1 and CDR2: MNHEY, SMNVEV (reference sequence). The CDR3: CASRRITDTEAFF. In DNA, the CDR3 is TGTGCCAGCAGGAGGATAACGGACACTGAAGCTTTCTTT.

The chain joins TRBV11-2 to TRBJ1-1; D gene unclear. Trimming stripped 5 bases from V and 11 bases from J, with 18 bases between. In germline, CDR1 is SGHAT, CDR2 FQNNGV. This CDR3 contains 13 residues. CDR3 DNA: TGTGCCAGCAGCCCCTGGGTGGAGGGTGGGGCTTTCTTT. Protein sequence: CASSPWVEGGAFF.

The V and J genes are TRBV18 and TRBJ2-7; 9 bases agree with TRBD1. Trimming removed 3 bases from V and 6 bases from J; junction bases left unmatched: 9. The CDR3 sequence is 15 residues long. Germline loops: CDR1 KGHSH, CDR2 LQKENI. DNA of the CDR3: TGTGCCAGCTCACCCTCTAGGGACAGGGCGGCCGAGCAGTACTTC. Its translation: CASSPSRDRAAEQYF.

The V call is TRBV7-6, the J call TRBJ2-7; TRBD1 agrees at 9 bases. In germline, CDR1 is SGHVS, CDR2 FNYEAQ. CDR3 length: 14 amino acids. V lost 2 bases to trimming and J lost 2 bases; unmatched junction nucleotides: 1. CDR3 in DNA: TGTGCCAGCAGCTTAAGACAGGGGGCCTACGAGCAGTACTTC. It encodes CASSLRQGAYEQYF.

The sample holds one count of this clone. The chain joins TRBV20-1 to TRBJ2-7; maybe TRBD2 (6 bases). Germline CDR1 reads DFQATT; CDR2 reads SNEGSKA (reference sequence). The CDR3 totals 11 residues. V was clipped by 7 bases and J by 2 bases, with 9 bases between them. The CDR3, as DNA: TGCAGTGTCCGACTAGCCTACGAGCAGTACTTC. It yields the protein CSVRLAYEQYF.

The chain uses TRBV29-1 and TRBJ2-3; 9 nucleotides line up with TRBD2. Trimming took 6 bases from V and 0 from J; bases not matched to a gene: 4. CDR3 length: 14 residues. The V gene's germline CDR1 is SQVTM and CDR2 ANQGSEA. The CDR3 DNA reads TGCAGCGTCCGACTAGCGGCGAGCACAGATACGCAGTATTTT. It encodes CSVRLAASTDTQYF.

This chain connects TRBV19 to TRBJ2-3, with D possibly being TRBD1 or TRBD2 (5 bases each). CDR1 is LNHDA and CDR2 is SQIVND in the germline V gene (reference sequence). The CDR3 is 14 residues long. V gave up 3 bases and J gave up 0 bases, with 7 bases separating them. As DNA, the CDR3 is TGTGCCAGTAGTATTGGGGACAGCACAGATACGCAGTATTTT. It specifies CASSIGDSTDTQYF.